The table lists the clone carrying this T cell receptor (beta chain) with a count of one. Trimming pared 3 bases from V and 2 bases from J, leaving 11 bases between. CDR3 length equals 15 residues. Germline-derived CDR1 and CDR2 are MDHEN and SYDVKM. This sample is drawn from a study of technical replicates of blood from a handful of donors. Generated by immunoSEQ multiplex PCR, the TCRdb table keeps only in-frame clones and is missing some. This table has under 80,000 clones, roughly 94% appearing once. Specimen: T cells isolated from PBMCs. This receptor was identified in a human donor in good health. The J gene is TRBJ1-3, the V gene TRBV28; D might be TRBD1 (5 bases). CDR3: CASSFAGWAGNTIYF. The CDR3 coding sequence is TGTGCCAGCAGTTTTGCAGGGTGGGCTGGAAACACCATATATTTT. Drawing the rest from reference TRBV28 and TRBJ1-3, the complete variable domain is DVKVTQSSRYLVKRTGEKVFLECVQDMDHENMFWYRQDPGLGLRLIYFSYDVKMKEKGDIPEGYSVSREKKERFSLILESASTNQTSMYLCASSFAGWAGNTIYFGEGSWLTVV.